A single sample gave rise to the 26 T cell receptor beta chains below, sequenced in a study of control samples from healthy donors and cancer patients. The method was immunoSEQ multiplex PCR; TCRdb's version includes in-frame clones alone and lacks a portion of them. The sample holds about 77,000 clones, roughly 92% seen once. Input material: blood. Receptors were obtained from a woman aged 55-75 years in good health.

There are a few counts of this clone. V usage is TRBV5-5 and J usage is TRBJ1-4; D remains ambiguous. Trimming took 1 base from V and 7 from J, leaving 11 bases between them. The germline CDR1 and CDR2 sequences are SGHKS and YYEKEE (reference sequence). The CDR3 has 14 residues. The CDR3 protein is CASSLLSGGEKLFF. The CDR3 coding sequence is TGTGCCAGCAGCTTGTTGTCAGGAGGTGAAAAACTGTTTTTT. The full variable domain, its missing parts supplied by reference TRBV5-5 and TRBJ1-4, is DAGVTQSPTHLIKTRGQQVTLRCSPISGHKSVSWYQQVLGQGPQFIFQYYEKEERGRGNFPDRFSARQFPNYSSELNVNALLLGDSALYLCASSLLSGGEKLFFGSGTQLSVL.

This chain links TRBV29-1 with TRBJ2-1; D gene unclear. This CDR3 spans 10 amino acids. Trimming left V 7 bases short and J 9 bases short, with 10 bases between. In germline, CDR1 is SQVTM, CDR2 ANQGSEA. This chain's CDR3 is CSASGAEQFF. DNA of the CDR3: TGCAGCGCCTCCGGAGCTGAGCAGTTCTTC.

The gene calls are TRBV2 and TRBJ2-2; D call uncertain. The CDR3 totals 13 residues. Germline assignment: CDR1 SNHLY and CDR2 FYNNEI. The V gene lost 4 bases and the J gene lost 6 bases, with 9 bases spanning the gap. CDR3: CASSVVLSGELFF. In DNA, the CDR3 is TGTGCCAGCAGTGTTGTACTATCCGGGGAGCTGTTTTTT.

CDR3 nucleotide sequence: TGTGCCAGCCAGGTCATCAATCAGCCCCAGCATTTT. Translation gives CASQVINQPQHF. The V and J genes are TRBV2 and TRBJ1-5; D is unresolved. Trimming pared 8 bases from V and 3 bases from J, leaving 8 bases between. Germline CDR1 reads SNHLY; CDR2 reads FYNNEI. The CDR3 has 12 amino acids. Combining the CDR3 with reference TRBV2 and TRBJ1-5 gives the whole variable domain EPEVTQTPSHQVTQMGQEVILRCVPISNHLYFYWYRQILGQKVEFLVSFYNNEISEKSEIFDDQFSVERPDGSNFTLKIRSTKLEDSAMYFCASQVINQPQHFGDGTRLSIL.

CDR3: CASAGAAYNSPLHF. CDR3 nucleotides: TGTGCCAGTGCAGGGGCGGCCTATAATTCACCCCTCCACTTT. This sequence joins TRBV9 and TRBJ1-6; perhaps TRBD1 as D (6 bases). The CDR3 length is 14 residues. V gave up 8 bases and J gave up 2 bases, with 11 bases separating them. The V gene's germline CDR1 is SGDLS and CDR2 YYNGEE.

This chain joins TRBV27 and TRBJ2-4, with TRBD2 matching 8 bases. The CDR3 extends over 14 amino acids. Germline V lookup: CDR1 MNHEY, CDR2 SMNVEV (reference sequence). V shed 4 bases and J 3 bases; nucleotides not matched to a gene: 2. For the CDR3, the DNA is TGTGCCAGCAGTTCTGGGACTAGCAAAAACATTCAGTACTTC. It encodes CASSSGTSKNIQYF.

CDR3 nucleotide sequence: TGTGCCTCCAGGGGACCGGGGCAGGGCACTGAAGCTTTCTTT. Its translation is CASRGPGQGTEAFF. The V gene is TRBV19, the J gene TRBJ1-1; the D gene is possibly TRBD1 (6 bases). This CDR3 spans 14 amino acids. Trimming pared 11 bases from V and 4 bases from J, leaving 20 bases between. Germline V lookup: CDR1 LNHDA, CDR2 SQIVND (reference sequence).

This clone has a single count. The rearrangement uses TRBV28 and TRBJ2-5; the D call may be TRBD1 or TRBD2 (5 bases each). The CDR3 spans 14 residues. The ends were cut back, 8 bases at V and 4 bases at J, with 17 bases in the middle. Germline assignment: CDR1 MDHEN and CDR2 SYDVKM. DNA for the CDR3: TGTGCCAGCCAAGACTACAGGTTGCCAGAGACCCAGTACTTC. As protein: CASQDYRLPETQYF.

The chain recombines TRBV6-5 with TRBJ2-5; 9 bases agree with TRBD1. The CDR3 covers 14 residues. Germline V lookup: CDR1 MNHEY, CDR2 SVGAGI. With V trimmed by 2 bases and J by 3 bases, 1 base remained unmatched. The CDR3 region has the DNA TGTGCCAGCAGTTACGGGACAGGGAAAGAGACCCAGTACTTC. It encodes CASSYGTGKETQYF.

This clone turned up a few times. CDR3 in DNA: TGTGCCAGCAGCGGTATCGAAGGAGGCTACACCTTC. This codes for CASSGIEGGYTF. This chain links TRBV5-6 with TRBJ1-2; no clear D gene. Germline V gene lookup returns CDR1 SGHDT and CDR2 YYEEEE. V lost 4 bases and J 8 bases, leaving 12 bases between the germline ends. The CDR3 spans 12 residues.

The CDR3 nucleotides are TGTGCCAGCAGCTTAGGCAGGGTTAACGGGGAGCTGTTTTTT. It translates to CASSLGRVNGELFF. This chain connects TRBV7-2 to TRBJ2-2; weak D call: TRBD1 (5 bases). V gave up 1 base and J gave up 7 bases, with 10 bases separating them. Germline CDR1 SGHTA, CDR2 FQGNSA. The CDR3 is made up of 14 amino acids.

This rearrangement joins TRBV10-1 to TRBJ2-3, with TRBD1 matching over 11 bases. This CDR3 has 16 residues. V shed 6 bases and J 2 bases; nucleotides not matched to a gene: 7. CDR1 and CDR2 from the germline V gene are WNHNN and SYGVQD (reference sequence). DNA of the CDR3: TGCGCCAGCAGCCGGGACAGGGGGGCCTTCACAGATACGCAGTATTTT. Its protein is CASSRDRGAFTDTQYF.

V usage is TRBV27 and J usage is TRBJ1-5, with TRBD1 identical over 8 bases. Germline V gene sequence: CDR1 MNHEY, CDR2 SMNVEV (reference sequence). Germline trimming cut 4 bases from V and 7 bases from J; bases unmatched to any gene: 9. This CDR3 region has 15 residues. The CDR3 sequence: CASSYTDREYQPQHF. As DNA, the CDR3 is TGTGCCAGCAGTTACACGGACAGGGAATACCAGCCCCAGCATTTT.

V gene TRBV11-2 combines with J gene TRBJ2-7, with 11 bases matching TRBD1. CDR3 size: 16 residues. The junction had 8 bases not matched to a gene; V was cut back by 0 bases and J by 7 bases. Germline V gives CDR1 SGHAT, CDR2 FQNNGV. This CDR3 is CASSLEAGQGAWEQYF. The CDR3 coding sequence is TGTGCCAGCAGCTTAGAGGCTGGACAGGGGGCTTGGGAGCAGTACTTC. Looking up the rest from reference TRBV11-2 and TRBJ2-7 gives the full variable domain: EAGVAQSPRYKIIEKRQSVAFWCNPISGHATLYWYQQILGQGPKLLIQFQNNGVVDDSQLPKDRFSAERLKGVDSTLKIQPAKLEDSAVYLCASSLEAGQGAWEQYFGPGTRLTVT.

V usage is TRBV7-2 and J usage is TRBJ2-1, with 7 bases identical to TRBD2. This CDR3 comprises 15 residues. Trimming took 5 bases from V and 6 from J; bases not matched to a gene: 10. CDR1 and CDR2 (germline): SGHTA, FQGNSA. The DNA of the CDR3 is TGTGCCAGCAGCCCCACCAACGGGAGGTTCAATGAGCAGTTCTTC. It encodes CASSPTNGRFNEQFF.

The CDR3 sequence: CASSEAGRTIYF. DNA of the CDR3: TGTGCCAGCAGTGAAGCCGGGAGAACCATATATTTT. V is TRBV6-1 and J is TRBJ1-3; D remains unclear. Trimming removed 0 bases at V and 10 bases at J, with 7 bases between. CDR3 length equals 12 residues. Germline V gene sequence: CDR1 MNHNS, CDR2 SASEGT.

CDR3 sequence reads: CASSQIPDVYEQYF. CDR3 sequence (DNA): TGTGCCAGCAGCCAAATTCCGGATGTCTACGAGCAGTACTTC. The chain recombines TRBV3-1 (or the pseudogene TRBV3-2) with TRBJ2-7; D is uncertain. The V end lost 2 bases, the J end lost 3 bases, and 11 bases lay between the germline ends. The CDR3 runs 14 residues. Germline values: CDR1 LGHDT, CDR2 YNNKEL (reference sequence).

The gene calls are TRBV7-2 and TRBJ1-2, with D possibly being TRBD1 (6 bases). This CDR3 has 15 residues. The V and J ends lost 1 base and 4 bases respectively, with 13 bases between them. Germline loops: CDR1 SGHTA, CDR2 FQGNSA. The CDR3 bases are TGTGCCAGCAGCTTAGTTCTCGGGGGCTCCTATGGCTACACCTTC. It translates to CASSLVLGGSYGYTF.

The J gene is TRBJ2-7, the V gene TRBV6-5; D may correspond to TRBD1 or TRBD2 (5 bases each). V lost 7 bases, J lost 7 bases, and 23 bases lay in between. CDR1 is MNHEY and CDR2 is SVGAGI in the germline V gene. This CDR3 region has 15 residues. The CDR3 here is CASTPEGRQGSEQYF. The DNA of the CDR3 is TGTGCCAGCACCCCTGAGGGTAGGCAGGGCAGTGAGCAGTACTTC.

The V call is TRBV5-6, the J call TRBJ2-5, with TRBD1 identical over 9 bases. With 4 bases clipped from V and 5 bases from J, the junction kept 3 bases outside the gene matches. This CDR3 has 13 residues. CDR1 and CDR2 (germline): SGHDT, YYEEEE. CDR3 sequence reads: CASSTGGWETQYF. The CDR3 DNA sequence: TGTGCCAGCAGCACAGGGGGCTGGGAGACCCAGTACTTC.

The rearrangement uses TRBV2 and TRBJ1-1, with 9 bases that match TRBD1. The CDR3 is made up of 13 amino acids. Germline V gives CDR1 SNHLY, CDR2 FYNNEI. Trimming cost V 6 bases and J 2 bases; bases outside gene matches: 1. Here the CDR3 DNA reads TGTGCCAGCAGGGACAGGGGTAACACTGAAGCTTTCTTT. Protein: CASRDRGNTEAFF.

The gene calls are TRBV19 and TRBJ2-3; a possible D gene is TRBD2 (5 bases). V shed 7 bases and J shed 4 bases, with 15 bases lying between them. CDR1 LNHDA and CDR2 SQIVND come from the germline V gene (reference sequence). The CDR3 runs 14 residues. The CDR3 is CASTVGLASDTQYF. In nucleotides, the CDR3 is TGTGCCAGTACGGTCGGGCTAGCTTCAGATACGCAGTATTTT.

J is TRBJ1-2 and V is TRBV27; D perhaps matches TRBD1 (6 bases). This CDR3 has 16 residues. In germline, CDR1 is MNHEY, CDR2 SMNVEV (reference sequence). V lost 7 bases and J 10 bases, leaving 28 bases between the germline ends. The CDR3, as DNA: TGTGCCAGCACCCCGTCCCGACAGGCGGCTATGGTCGTCTACACCTTC. Residues: CASTPSRQAAMVVYTF.

This clone was observed once. The rearrangement links TRBV11-3 to TRBJ2-1; D might be TRBD1 or TRBD2, each matching 5 bases. Trimming shortened V by 5 bases and J by 6 bases, and 11 bases separated the two germline ends. Germline loops: CDR1 SGHNT, CDR2 YENEEA. The CDR3 is 13 amino acids. The CDR3 DNA sequence: TGTGCCAGCAGCCGTGGGACCATCAATGAGCAGTTCTTC. This translates into CASSRGTINEQFF.

The chain links TRBV5-6 to TRBJ2-1; possible D gene TRBD2, 5 bases. The CDR3 runs to 17 residues. The V gene's germline CDR1 is SGHDT and CDR2 YYEEEE. V lost 3 bases to trimming and J lost 8 bases, with 24 bases between them. CDR3 nucleotide sequence: TGTGCCAGCAGCTCGGGGTGGGTGGGCGGAGGATTGCATGAGCAGTTCTTC. Translation gives CASSSGWVGGGLHEQFF.

J is TRBJ1-1 and V is TRBV19; D is undetermined. The germline gives CDR1 LNHDA, CDR2 SQIVND (reference sequence). The V end was cut by 1 base, the J end by 1 base, with 10 bases between. CDR3 length: 15 residues. CDR3 nucleotide sequence: TGTGCCAGTAGTATAGGCCGGGCACGGAACACTGAAGCTTTCTTT. This codes for CASSIGRARNTEAFF.